This TCR beta chain was recorded in a study of T cell repertoires in cytomegalovirus infection. TCRdb re-derived calls from the reads in MiXCR, one entry per CDR3 protein. In the table there are 700,000 to 900,000 distinct CDR3 sequences, 25% to 35% of which are singletons. Concerning this clonotype: Its antigen is as yet unknown.

CDR1 and CDR2 from the germline V gene are MDHEN and SYDVKM. The V and J ends lost 4 bases and 6 bases respectively, with 19 bases between them. The CDR3 has 16 amino acids. Sequencing was performed on cultured CD8+ T cells from PBMCs, taken from culture after CMV antigen stimulation. The TCR sequence derives from a human donor in good health (CMV status not recorded). Some clones in this sample may be carry-over from other donors' samples. The chain is built from TRBV28 and TRBJ2-1; the D gene is possibly TRBD1 (6 bases). The CDR3 nucleotides read TGTGCCAGCAGTTCCCAGGGGCCACCGGATACCAATGAGCAGTTCTTC. Protein product: CASSSQGPPDTNEQFF. Filled out from reference TRBV28 and TRBJ2-1, the complete variable domain reads DVKVTQSSRYLVKRTGEKVFLECVQDMDHENMFWYRQDPGLGLRLIYFSYDVKMKEKGDIPEGYSVSREKKERFSLILESASTNQTSMYLCASSSQGPPDTNEQFFGPGTRLTVL.